A selection of T cell receptor beta chains follows, all from one sample in a study of T cell responses to AZD1222 COVID-19 vaccine. Assay used: immunoSEQ multiplex PCR; TCRdb lists only in-frame clones, some missing. The sample contains about 150,000 clones, 75% to 90% of which appear only once. The specimen comprised peripheral blood, sampled after recovery from COVID-19. These receptors all come from an adult who had recovered from COVID-19. CDR3s include the opening cysteine and the closing phenylalanine or tryptophan. The order of the fields is CDR3 length, V gene, J gene, D gene, clone size, CDR3 DNA, CDR3 protein. D genes are given only for firm matches. The size of a clone is reported for some rows only, either as once, few or many, or as a class for expanded clones.

10	TRBV5-8	TRBJ2-7	-	-	TGTGCCAGCAGCCAGTACGAGCAGTACTTC	CASSQYEQYF
13	TRBV3-1/TRBV3-2	TRBJ2-7	TRBD1	-	TGTGCCAGCAGCCAACCCGGGACAGGGGGCCAGTACTTC	CASSQPGTGGQYF
15	TRBV6-5	TRBJ1-6	-	-	TGTGCCAGCAGTTACTCGACGGGCTATAATTCACCCCTCCACTTT	CASSYSTGYNSPLHF
16	TRBV28	TRBJ1-3	-	-	TGTGCCAGCAGTTTGGGGAGTGAATACTCTGGAAACACCATATATTTT	CASSLGSEYSGNTIYF
15	TRBV6-2/TRBV6-3	TRBJ2-1	TRBD2	-	TGTGCCAGCAGTTATAATAGCGGGGCTTACAATGAGCAGTTCTTC	CASSYNSGAYNEQFF
18	TRBV27	TRBJ2-1	TRBD2	-	TGTGCCAGCAGTCCCGGGACTAGCGGGACTCGCGAGGGCAATGAGCAGTTCTTC	CASSPGTSGTREGNEQFF
15	TRBV4-3	TRBJ1-4	-	-	TGCGCCAGCAGCCAAGATACCGGGTCTAATGAAAAACTGTTTTTT	CASSQDTGSNEKLFF
16	TRBV18	TRBJ2-1	-	-	TGTGCCAGCTCACCCCGCAGGCTCCGCTCCTACAATGAGCAGTTCTTC	CASSPRRLRSYNEQFF
12	TRBV29-1	TRBJ2-7	-	-	TGCAGCGTTGGGGCCAGGGCCTACGAGCAGTACTTC	CSVGARAYEQYF
15	TRBV5-1	TRBJ1-1	-	-	TGCGCCAGCAGCTTGGTGGTGTTACCTAACACTGAAGCTTTCTTT	CASSLVVLPNTEAFF
14	TRBV28	TRBJ1-4	TRBD1	-	TGTGCCAGCAGTCTAAACAGGGGTGGAGTAAAACTGTTTTTT	CASSLNRGGVKLFF
15	TRBV19	TRBJ2-2	TRBD2	-	TGTGCCAGTAGTATGATGGGACTAAACACCGGGGAGCTGTTTTTT	CASSMMGLNTGELFF
12	TRBV29-1	TRBJ2-7	-	-	TGCAGCGTTGAAGATGGGGGAGGACGTCAGTACTTC	CSVEDGGGRQYF
15	TRBV6-4	TRBJ2-7	-	-	TGTGCCAGCAGTGAAGAACCAACGGAAGGGGACGAGCAGTACTTC	CASSEEPTEGDEQYF
14	TRBV7-7	TRBJ2-7	-	-	TGTGCTAGCAGCTTGGATGGGGGGCGAGGCGAGCAGTACTTC	CASSLDGGRGEQYF
15	TRBV7-2	TRBJ2-5	-	-	TGTGCCAGCAGCTTAGGGGGTACAGGGTCGGAGACCCAGTACTTC	CASSLGGTGSETQYF
12	TRBV19	TRBJ2-3	-	-	TGTGCCAGTGGATCCGGAGGGGATACGCAGTATTTT	CASGSGGDTQYF
10	TRBV19	TRBJ1-4	-	-	TGTGCCGCAGGAAATGAAAAACTGTTTTTT	CAAGNEKLFF
16	TRBV4-1	TRBJ2-3	-	-	TGCGCCAGCAGCCAAGTTCCAGAGCTAAACACAGATACGCAGTATTTT	CASSQVPELNTDTQYF
16	TRBV5-6	TRBJ1-2	-	-	TGTGCCAGCAGCATCCGGGAAACAGAACGGAACTATGGCTACACCTTC	CASSIRETERNYGYTF
15	TRBV5-1	TRBJ2-2	TRBD1	-	TGCGCCAGCAGCTTTGGGACAGTCTTGGCCGGGGAGCTGTTTTTT	CASSFGTVLAGELFF
13	TRBV29-1	TRBJ1-1	-	-	TGCAGCGTCAGGAGCAGTCTGAACACTGAAGCTTTCTTT	CSVRSSLNTEAFF
14	TRBV19	TRBJ2-3	TRBD2	-	TGTGCCAGTTCACTAGCGGGGTCCACAGATACGCAGTATTTT	CASSLAGSTDTQYF
16	TRBV6-5	TRBJ1-5	TRBD1	-	TGTGCCAGCAGTTTCCAAGACAGGGGCCGGGACCAGCCCCAGCATTTT	CASSFQDRGRDQPQHF
15	TRBV11-1	TRBJ2-7	TRBD1	-	TGTGCCAGCAGCTTAGAGGACAGGGGGCAGTACGAGCAGTACTTC	CASSLEDRGQYEQYF
14	TRBV5-4	TRBJ2-5	TRBD1	-	TGTGCCAGCAGCGGACAGGGGGTTCGGGAGACCCAGTACTTC	CASSGQGVRETQYF
14	TRBV25-1	TRBJ1-2	-	few	TGTGCCAGCAGGAGCTGGGGTATAGGAGATGGCTACACCTTC	CASRSWGIGDGYTF
13	TRBV5-4	TRBJ2-5	-	-	TGTGCCAGCAGCTTGGACAGGTCGGAGACCCAGTACTTC	CASSLDRSETQYF
15	TRBV5-4	TRBJ2-7	TRBD1	-	TGTGCCAGCAGCGTGGGGGGACAGGGTTTTGGCGAGCAGTACTTC	CASSVGGQGFGEQYF
12	TRBV7-9	TRBJ1-2	-	once	TGTGCCAGCAGCTTAGGGAGCTATGGCTACACCTTC	CASSLGSYGYTF
14	TRBV7-2	TRBJ2-7	TRBD2	-	TGTGCCAGCAGCTCAGGACTAGGGGACTACGAGCAGTACTTC	CASSSGLGDYEQYF
15	TRBV7-2	TRBJ1-3	TRBD1	few	TGTGCCAGCAGTCCCGGGACAGGGGCAGGAAACACCATATATTTT	CASSPGTGAGNTIYF
16	TRBV7-9	TRBJ2-5	TRBD2	-	TGTGCCAGCAGCTCTACTAGCGGGAGGGACCAAGAGACCCAGTACTTC	CASSSTSGRDQETQYF
13	TRBV27	TRBJ2-7	-	-	TGTGCCAGCAGTTTATCGCCAGGGAACGAGCAGTACTTC	CASSLSPGNEQYF
16	TRBV19	TRBJ1-1	-	once	TGTGCCAGTAGTACTGGAGCGGCTAGCCGGTTTACTGAAGCTTTCTTT	CASSTGAASRFTEAFF
15	TRBV10-1	TRBJ1-5	-	-	TGCGCCAGCTGGTTCGTTGAGGGGAGTGATCAGCCCCAGCATTTT	CASWFVEGSDQPQHF
13	TRBV25-1	TRBJ2-2	-	-	TGTGCCAGCAGTGAAGGGGGTCCCGGGGAGCTGTTTTTT	CASSEGGPGELFF
14	TRBV5-8	TRBJ1-1	TRBD1	few	TGTGCCAGCAGCTTAGGTATGGGCTACAGGGGAGCTTTCTTT	CASSLGMGYRGAFF
18	TRBV7-2	TRBJ2-7	-	-	TGTGCCAGCAGCTCTCTTAGGGGGTTGAGCGGGCCCCTCGGCGAGCAGTACTTC	CASSSLRGLSGPLGEQYF
13	TRBV5-5	TRBJ2-3	-	-	TGTGCCAGCAGCCCCCTCGCGGCAGATACGCAGTATTTT	CASSPLAADTQYF
16	TRBV6-1	TRBJ2-6	-	-	TGTGCCAGCAGTGTGGGCCTTAGCTCTGGGGCCAACGTCCTGACTTTC	CASSVGLSSGANVLTF
13	TRBV9	TRBJ2-3	-	-	TGTGCCAGCGAGGCAGGCGGCACAGATACGCAGTATTTT	CASEAGGTDTQYF
13	TRBV6-5	TRBJ2-5	-	-	TGTGCCAGCAGCCGCGCGTCCGAAGAGACCCAGTACTTC	CASSRASEETQYF
13	TRBV12-3/TRBV12-4	TRBJ1-5	-	-	TGTGCCAGCAGTTTAGCAGGCAATCAGCCCCAGCATTTT	CASSLAGNQPQHF
14	TRBV29-1	TRBJ2-1	-	-	TGCAGCGTCCAACCCAAAGTCGGGGCCGGGGAGCAGTTCTTC	CSVQPKVGAGEQFF
13	TRBV12-3/TRBV12-4	TRBJ2-5	-	once	TGTGCCAGCAGTTTCAGTACCGCGGGGACCCAGTACTTC	CASSFSTAGTQYF
16	TRBV5-1	TRBJ2-3	TRBD2	-	TGCGCCAGCAGCTTAGCGGGGGTCCATAGCACAGATACGCAGTATTTT	CASSLAGVHSTDTQYF
15	TRBV19	TRBJ1-4	-	-	TGTGCCAGTAGTATATGGGGGGACACTAATGAAAAACTGTTTTTT	CASSIWGDTNEKLFF
16	TRBV5-6	TRBJ1-3	-	-	TGTGCCAGCAGCTTGGGTCCAGGTAGCTCTGGAAACACCATATATTTT	CASSLGPGSSGNTIYF
14	TRBV27	TRBJ2-1	-	-	TGTGCCAGCAGTTCCCGGGAGTCCTACAATGAGCAGTTCTTC	CASSSRESYNEQFF
14	TRBV5-1	TRBJ2-3	-	-	TGCGCCAGCAGCCCCCGGGGTGAGACAGATACGCAGTATTTT	CASSPRGETDTQYF
16	TRBV24-1	TRBJ1-2	TRBD1	-	TGTGCCACCAGTGACTCTCCCGGGACAGCTAACTATGGCTACACCTTC	CATSDSPGTANYGYTF
15	TRBV28	TRBJ2-5	-	-	TGTGCCAGCACCACCTCTGACAGTAGGGCTGAGACCCAGTACTTC	CASTTSDSRAETQYF
13	TRBV7-9	TRBJ1-1	-	-	TGTGCCAGCAGCTTAATCGAACACACTGAAGCTTTCTTT	CASSLIEHTEAFF
14	TRBV6-2/TRBV6-3	TRBJ1-1	-	-	TGTGCCAGCAGTTACCACAGGTCCAACACTGAAGCTTTCTTT	CASSYHRSNTEAFF
16	TRBV9	TRBJ1-1	-	-	TGTGCCAGCAGCGTAGGGGCAGGAATATCGAACACTGAAGCTTTCTTT	CASSVGAGISNTEAFF
13	TRBV7-9	TRBJ1-1	-	-	TGTGCCAGCAGCTTAGTTGGCCGCCCTGAAGCTTTCTTT	CASSLVGRPEAFF
12	TRBV12-3/TRBV12-4	TRBJ1-2	-	-	TGTGCCAGCAGGAACAGGGCTTATGGCTACACCTTC	CASRNRAYGYTF
12	TRBV28	TRBJ1-5	TRBD1	-	TGTGCCAGCAGAACAGGGGTTCAGCCCCAGCATTTT	CASRTGVQPQHF
14	TRBV11-3	TRBJ2-7	-	-	TGTGCCAGCAGCTTATACTCACAGGGATCCGAGCAGTACTTC	CASSLYSQGSEQYF